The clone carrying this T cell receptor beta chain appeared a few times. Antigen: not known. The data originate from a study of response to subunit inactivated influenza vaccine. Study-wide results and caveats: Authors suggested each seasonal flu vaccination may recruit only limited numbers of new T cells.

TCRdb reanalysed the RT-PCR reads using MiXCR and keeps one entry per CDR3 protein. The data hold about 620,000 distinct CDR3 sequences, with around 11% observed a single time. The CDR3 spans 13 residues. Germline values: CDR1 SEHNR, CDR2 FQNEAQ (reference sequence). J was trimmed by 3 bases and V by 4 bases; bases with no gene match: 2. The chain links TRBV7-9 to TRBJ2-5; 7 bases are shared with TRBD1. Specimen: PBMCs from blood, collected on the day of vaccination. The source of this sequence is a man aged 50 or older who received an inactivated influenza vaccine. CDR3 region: CASSSGQEETQYF. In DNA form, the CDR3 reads TGTGCCAGCAGCTCTGGACAGGAAGAGACCCAGTACTTC. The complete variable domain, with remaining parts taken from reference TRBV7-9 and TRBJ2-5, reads DTGVSQNPRHKITKRGQNVTFRCDPISEHNRLYWYRQTLGQGPEFLTYFQNEAQLEKSRLLSDRFSAERPKGSFSTLEIQRTEQGDSAMYLCASSSGQEETQYFGPGTRLLVL.